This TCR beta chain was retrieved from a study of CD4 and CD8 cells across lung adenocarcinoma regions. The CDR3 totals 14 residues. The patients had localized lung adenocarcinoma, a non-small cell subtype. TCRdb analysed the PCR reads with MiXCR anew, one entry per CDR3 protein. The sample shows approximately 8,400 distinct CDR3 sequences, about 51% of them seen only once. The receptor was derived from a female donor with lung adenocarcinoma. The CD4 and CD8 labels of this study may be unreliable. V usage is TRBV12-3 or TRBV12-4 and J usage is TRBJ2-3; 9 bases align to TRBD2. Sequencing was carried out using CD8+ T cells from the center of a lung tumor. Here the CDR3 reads CAGSGGRAGETQYF. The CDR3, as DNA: TGTGCGGGCAGCGGGGGGCGGGCTGGAGAGACGCAGTATTTT.